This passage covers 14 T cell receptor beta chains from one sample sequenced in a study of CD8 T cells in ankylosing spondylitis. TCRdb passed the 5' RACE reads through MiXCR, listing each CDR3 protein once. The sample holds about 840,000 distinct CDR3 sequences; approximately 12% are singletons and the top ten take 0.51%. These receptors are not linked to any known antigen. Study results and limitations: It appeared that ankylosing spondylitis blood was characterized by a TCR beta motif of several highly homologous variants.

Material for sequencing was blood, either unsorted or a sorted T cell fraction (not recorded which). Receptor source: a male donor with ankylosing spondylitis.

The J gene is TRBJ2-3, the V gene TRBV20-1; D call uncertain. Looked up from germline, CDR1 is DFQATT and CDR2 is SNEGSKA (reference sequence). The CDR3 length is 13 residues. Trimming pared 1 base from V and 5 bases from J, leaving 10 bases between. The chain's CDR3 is CSARAGNRDTQYF. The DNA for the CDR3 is TGCAGTGCTAGAGCTGGAAATAGAGATACGCAGTATTTT.

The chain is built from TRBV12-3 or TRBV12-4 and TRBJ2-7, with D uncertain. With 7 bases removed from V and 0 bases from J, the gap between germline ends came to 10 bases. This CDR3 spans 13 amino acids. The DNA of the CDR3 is TGTGCCAGCACCCTGACTGACTCCTACGAGCAGTACTTC. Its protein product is CASTLTDSYEQYF.

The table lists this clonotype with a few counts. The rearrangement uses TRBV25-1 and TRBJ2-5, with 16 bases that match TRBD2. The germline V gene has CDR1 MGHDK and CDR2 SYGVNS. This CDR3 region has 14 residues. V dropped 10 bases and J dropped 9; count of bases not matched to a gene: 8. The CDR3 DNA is TGTGCCACCCTTTCGGGACTAGCGGGAGGGGCCCAGTACTTC. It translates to CATLSGLAGGAQYF.

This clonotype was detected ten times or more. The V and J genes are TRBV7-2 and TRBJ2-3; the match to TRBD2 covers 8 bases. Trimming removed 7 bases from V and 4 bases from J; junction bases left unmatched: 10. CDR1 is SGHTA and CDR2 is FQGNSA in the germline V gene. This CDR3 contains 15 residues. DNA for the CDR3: TGTGCCAGCAATCCCCTCCGGGGGGGTGCAGATACGCAGTATTTT. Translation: CASNPLRGGADTQYF.

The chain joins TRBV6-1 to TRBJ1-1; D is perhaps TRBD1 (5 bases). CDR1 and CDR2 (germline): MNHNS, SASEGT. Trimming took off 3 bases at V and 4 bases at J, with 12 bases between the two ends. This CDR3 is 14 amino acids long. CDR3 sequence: CASSERGRVTEAFF. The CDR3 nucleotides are TGTGCCAGCAGTGAGAGAGGCAGGGTCACTGAAGCTTTCTTT.

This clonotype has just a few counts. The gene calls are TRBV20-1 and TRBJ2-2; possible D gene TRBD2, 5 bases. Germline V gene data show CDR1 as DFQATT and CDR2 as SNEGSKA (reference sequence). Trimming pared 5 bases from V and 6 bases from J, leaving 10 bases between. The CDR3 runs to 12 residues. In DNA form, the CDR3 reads TGCAGTGCTCCCGGACTCCCCGGGGAGCTGTTTTTT. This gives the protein CSAPGLPGELFF.

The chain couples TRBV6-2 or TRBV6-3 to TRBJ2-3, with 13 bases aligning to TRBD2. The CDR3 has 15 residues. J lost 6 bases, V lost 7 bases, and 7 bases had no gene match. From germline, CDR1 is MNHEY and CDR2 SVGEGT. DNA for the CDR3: TGTGCCAGCACTCAAGGACTAGCGGGAGTGGATACGCAGTATTTT. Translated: CASTQGLAGVDTQYF.

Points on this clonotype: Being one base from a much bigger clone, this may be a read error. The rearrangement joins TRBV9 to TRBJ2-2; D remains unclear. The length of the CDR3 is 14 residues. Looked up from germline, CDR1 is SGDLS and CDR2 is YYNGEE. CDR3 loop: CDSSPRTYTGELFF. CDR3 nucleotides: TGTGACAGCAGCCCCCGGACGTACACCGGGGAGCTGTTTTTT. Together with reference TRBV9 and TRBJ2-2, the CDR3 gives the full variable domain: DSGVTQTPKHLITATGQRVTLRCSPRSGDLSVYWYQQSLDQGLQFLIQYYNGEERAKGNILERFSAQQFPDLHSELNLSSLELGDSALYFCDSSPRTYTGELFFGEGSRLTVL.

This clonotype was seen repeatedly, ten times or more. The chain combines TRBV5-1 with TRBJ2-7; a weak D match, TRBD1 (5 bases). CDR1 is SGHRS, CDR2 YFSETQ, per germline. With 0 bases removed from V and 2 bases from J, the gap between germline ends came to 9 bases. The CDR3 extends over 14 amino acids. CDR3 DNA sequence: TGCGCCAGCAGCTTGGGGGGCGGAACCTACGAGCAGTACTTC. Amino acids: CASSLGGGTYEQYF.

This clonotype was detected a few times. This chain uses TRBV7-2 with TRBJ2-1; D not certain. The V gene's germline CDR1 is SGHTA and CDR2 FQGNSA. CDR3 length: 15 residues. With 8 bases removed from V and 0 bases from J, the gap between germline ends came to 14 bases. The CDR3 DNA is TGTGCCAGCGCCTCCACCGAGAGCTCCTACAATGAGCAGTTCTTC. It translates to CASASTESSYNEQFF.

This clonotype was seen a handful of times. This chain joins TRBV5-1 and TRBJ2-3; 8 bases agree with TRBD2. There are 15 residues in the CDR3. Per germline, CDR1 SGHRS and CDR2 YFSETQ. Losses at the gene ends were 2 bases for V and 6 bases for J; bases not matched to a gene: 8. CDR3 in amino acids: CASSFDAGGPDTQYF. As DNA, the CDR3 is TGCGCCAGCAGCTTTGATGCGGGGGGTCCCGATACGCAGTATTTT.

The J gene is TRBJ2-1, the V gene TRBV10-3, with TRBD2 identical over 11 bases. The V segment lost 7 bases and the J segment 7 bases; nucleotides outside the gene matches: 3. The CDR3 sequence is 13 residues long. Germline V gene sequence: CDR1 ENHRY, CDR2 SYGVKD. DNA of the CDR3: TGTGCCATCAAGGGACTAGCGGAAAATGAGCAGTTCTTC. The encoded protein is CAIKGLAENEQFF.

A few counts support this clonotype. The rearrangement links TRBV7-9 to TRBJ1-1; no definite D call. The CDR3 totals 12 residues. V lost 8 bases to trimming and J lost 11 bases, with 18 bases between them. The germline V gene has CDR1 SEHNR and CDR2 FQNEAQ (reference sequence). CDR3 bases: TGTGCCAGCTTAGGGAGTCCTGGGGTGGCTTTCTTT. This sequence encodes CASLGSPGVAFF. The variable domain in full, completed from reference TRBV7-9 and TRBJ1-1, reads DTGVSQNPRHKITKRGQNVTFRCDPISEHNRLYWYRQTLGQGPEFLTYFQNEAQLEKSRLLSDRFSAERPKGSFSTLEIQRTEQGDSAMYLCASLGSPGVAFFGQGTRLTVV.

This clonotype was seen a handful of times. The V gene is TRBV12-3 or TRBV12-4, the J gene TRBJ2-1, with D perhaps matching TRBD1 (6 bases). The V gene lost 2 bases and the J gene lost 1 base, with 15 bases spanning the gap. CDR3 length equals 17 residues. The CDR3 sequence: CASSLRQGPNSYNEQFF. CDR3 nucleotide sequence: TGTGCCAGCAGTTTACGGCAGGGGCCAAATTCCTACAATGAGCAGTTCTTC.